The 17 T cell receptor beta chains below come from one sample, sequenced in a study of metastatic and nonmetastatic thyroid tumors. TCRdb reanalyzed the PCR reads via MiXCR. Among about 92,000 clones listed, 15% were seen once. The entire patient cohort was treatment-naive prior to thyroid surgery. The sequencing input was blood. The receptors here all came from a female donor with papillary thyroid cancer or a benign thyroid nodule (not recorded which). Some clones in this sample may be carry-over from other donors' samples.

This rearrangement joins TRBV6-1 to TRBJ1-2; D unresolved. The CDR3 is 18 amino acids. The V gene lost 2 bases and the J gene lost 1 base, with 20 bases spanning the gap. Germline CDR1 is MNHNS and CDR2 is SASEGT. This chain's CDR3 is CASSEKAQRATHNYGYTF. CDR3 in DNA: TGTGCCAGCAGTGAAAAGGCCCAGCGGGCCACTCATAACTATGGCTACACCTTC.

Many counts were recorded for this clone. This chain connects TRBV20-1 to TRBJ1-4; 7 nucleotides line up with TRBD1. This CDR3 comprises 12 residues. Germline values: CDR1 DFQATT, CDR2 SNEGSKA (reference sequence). The CDR3 protein is CARQGINEKLFF. CDR3 DNA: TGCGCGCGACAGGGAATTAATGAAAAACTGTTTTTT.

As for this clone: A much larger clone lies one base from this, so it may be a read error. The V gene is TRBV11-1, the J gene TRBJ1-2; 7 positions match TRBD1. The CDR3 has 16 residues. The germline CDR1 and CDR2 sequences are SGHAT and FQDESV (reference sequence). Trimming removed 1 base from V and 4 bases from J; junction bases left unmatched: 9. The CDR3 loop is CASSLGDRVSPYGYTF. The CDR3 DNA sequence: TGTGCCAGCAGCTTAGGAGACAGGGTCAGCCCCTATGGCTACACCTTC.

Points on this clone: A much larger clone differs from this one at a single base, so this may be a read error. The chain combines TRBV14 with TRBJ1-2; possible D gene TRBD1, 5 bases. From germline, CDR1 is SGHDN and CDR2 FVKESK. The CDR3 is 14 amino acids. The CDR3 is CDSSQVGVDHGYTF. CDR3 DNA sequence: TGTGACAGCAGCCAAGTGGGGGTAGATCATGGCTACACCTTC.

The chain uses TRBV20-1 and TRBJ2-3; tentatively, D is TRBD2 (6 bases). Per the germline V gene, CDR1 is DFQATT and CDR2 is SNEGSKA (reference sequence). Trimming removed 6 bases at V and 11 bases at J, with 21 bases between. This CDR3 spans 13 amino acids. CDR3 residues: CSARDSSWGMQYF. The CDR3 region has the DNA TGCAGTGCGCGGGACTCCTCCTGGGGGATGCAGTATTTT.

In its sample, this clone was seen many times. The gene calls are TRBV15 and TRBJ2-1, with 8 bases that match TRBD1. Germline assignment: CDR1 LNHNV and CDR2 YYDKDF (reference sequence). The CDR3 covers 16 residues. The ends lost 3 bases at V and 4 bases at J; junction bases unmatched: 8. The CDR3: CATSRGDRGTYNEQFF. In DNA form, the CDR3 reads TGTGCCACCAGCAGGGGTGACAGGGGAACATACAATGAGCAGTTCTTC.

This clone was counted many times. The sample contains more than one DNA sequence encoding this CDR3. The chain carries TRBV4-1 and TRBJ1-6, with D tentatively TRBD1 (6 bases). The CDR3 sequence is 13 residues long. The germline V and J ends were trimmed by 2 bases and 12 bases, with 11 bases remaining between them. Germline CDR1 and CDR2: MGHRA and YSYEKL. The CDR3, as DNA: TGCGCCAGCAGCCAACCGGGACAATTACCCCTCCACTTT. Residues: CASSQPGQLPLHF.

This clone appeared many times. Other nucleotide sequences in the sample specify the same CDR3. This chain uses TRBV7-9 with TRBJ1-1; tentative D call: TRBD1 (6 bases). Between the trimmed V and J ends, which lost 2 bases and 3 bases, there was a span of 13 bases. Germline loops: CDR1 SEHNR, CDR2 FQNEAQ (reference sequence). This CDR3 is built from 15 residues. Here the CDR3 reads CASSLRGGTDTEAFF. CDR3 in DNA: TGTGCCAGCAGCTTAAGGGGGGGTACGGACACTGAAGCTTTCTTT.

This clone was counted at least ten times. V and J are TRBV6-1 and TRBJ1-2; maybe TRBD1 (6 bases). This CDR3 contains 16 residues. Germline CDR1 and CDR2: MNHNS and SASEGT. V lost 6 bases to trimming and J lost 2 bases, with 19 bases between them. The CDR3 sequence is CASSRDLTGMNYGYTF. CDR3 nucleotide sequence: TGTGCCAGCAGCCGTGACCTAACAGGGATGAACTATGGCTACACCTTC.

At least ten counts were recorded for this clone. The rearrangement links TRBV6-1 to TRBJ2-3, with 7 bases that match TRBD2. CDR1 MNHNS and CDR2 SASEGT come from the germline V gene. This CDR3 is built from 15 residues. V was clipped by 2 bases and J by 6 bases; unmatched bases: 8. The chain's CDR3 is CASSEFGEGPDTQYF. The CDR3, as DNA: TGTGCCAGCAGTGAATTTGGGGAGGGTCCGGATACGCAGTATTTT.

This clone was detected many times. The chain is built from TRBV28 and TRBJ2-3; the match to TRBD2 covers 7 bases. The trim removed 7 bases at V and 3 bases at J, leaving 19 bases unmatched. Germline V gene lookup returns CDR1 MDHEN and CDR2 SYDVKM. This CDR3 has 18 amino acids. The CDR3 coding sequence is TGTGCCAGCATGGGGGAGGGCGGGGGACCGGGGTGGACAGATACGCAGTATTTT. It specifies CASMGEGGGPGWTDTQYF.

At least ten counts were recorded for this clone. The V call is TRBV24-1, the J call TRBJ2-4, with 12 bases aligning to TRBD2. This CDR3 spans 18 amino acids. Germline CDR1 KGHDR, CDR2 SFDVKD. The ends lost 3 bases at V and 0 bases at J; junction bases unmatched: 5. This CDR3 reads CATSDGLAGGLAKNIQYF. DNA for the CDR3: TGTGCCACCAGTGATGGGCTAGCGGGGGGGCTAGCCAAAAACATTCAGTACTTC.

This clone appeared once. This may come from a read error, since a much larger clone is one base off. The V call is TRBV4-1, the J call TRBJ1-5; D is unclear. CDR1 and CDR2 (germline): MGHRA, YSYEKL. This CDR3 is 16 amino acids long. Trimming removed 6 bases from V and 1 base from J, with 16 bases in between. The CDR3 here is CASRLEGIASNQPQHF. The DNA of the CDR3 is TGCGCCAGCAGACTGGAAGGGATAGCCAGCAATCAGCCCCAGCATTTT.

This clone was seen more than once but under ten times. This may be a read error: a much more frequent sequence differs by one nucleotide. The rearrangement uses TRBV20-1 and TRBJ1-2, with a weak D call TRBD1 (5 bases). Germline V gene data show CDR1 as DFQATT and CDR2 as SNEGSKA (reference sequence). The CDR3 consists of 10 residues. Trimming shortened V by 3 bases and J by 10 bases, and 9 bases separated the two germline ends. CDR3: CSARTDVYTF. In DNA, the CDR3 is TGCAGTGCTAGGACAGATGTCTACACCTTC.

This clone showed up many times. The chain recombines TRBV28 with TRBJ2-5; 8 bases match TRBD2. From germline, CDR1 is MDHEN and CDR2 SYDVKM. J lost 4 bases, V lost 2 bases, and 6 bases had no gene match. This CDR3 contains 15 residues. This chain's CDR3 is CASSLPGGGRETQYF. The CDR3 DNA follows: TGTGCCAGCAGTTTACCCGGGGGGGGGCGAGAGACCCAGTACTTC.

This clone was recorded many times. CDR3 protein: CASSLVTGSGNTIYF. CDR3 nucleotides: TGTGCCAGCAGCTTAGTCACAGGCTCTGGAAACACCATATATTTT. The rearrangement joins TRBV7-6 to TRBJ1-3; D is perhaps TRBD1 (5 bases). Trimming removed 1 base from V and 0 bases from J, with 7 bases in between. Germline V CDR1 and CDR2: SGHVS, FNYEAQ. The CDR3 spans 15 residues.

This clone was counted ten times or more. The rearrangement links TRBV6-2 or TRBV6-3 to TRBJ2-3; D might be TRBD1 (6 bases). Germline CDR1 reads MNHEY; CDR2 reads SVGEGT. V was trimmed by 5 bases and J by 2 bases, leaving 17 bases between them. The CDR3 spans 16 residues. The CDR3 bases are TGTGCCAGCAGTACCACACGGACAGAGCTCACAGATACGCAGTATTTT. Protein product: CASSTTRTELTDTQYF.